These 23 T cell receptor beta chains originate from one sample sequenced in a study of immunodeficiency. The protocol was immunoSEQ multiplex PCR, while the TCRdb copy is restricted to in-frame clones and leaves out a portion. The sample gives around 4,200 clones, 91% of which show up once; roughly 4.5% is in the top ten. Specimen: CD4+ T cells from blood. These TCRs come from a human donor in good health.

This rearrangement joins TRBV6-1 to TRBJ2-7; the match to TRBD1 covers 9 bases. Per germline, CDR1 MNHNS and CDR2 SASEGT. Trimming cost V 4 bases and J 2 bases; bases outside gene matches: 15. This CDR3 region has 18 residues. CDR3 bases: TGTGCCAGCAGTGGTTCAGGGACAGGGCGTATGACTCCCTACGAGCAGTACTTC. Amino acid sequence: CASSGSGTGRMTPYEQYF.

The chain links TRBV29-1 to TRBJ1-6; 9 nucleotides line up with TRBD1. In germline, CDR1 is SQVTM, CDR2 ANQGSEA. V shed 4 bases and J 8 bases; nucleotides not matched to a gene: 3. There are 13 residues in the CDR3. CDR3 protein: CSVGTGGDSPLHF. The CDR3 DNA is TGCAGCGTTGGTACAGGGGGCGATTCACCCCTCCACTTT.

The chain couples TRBV7-3 to TRBJ2-7; TRBD2 agrees at 9 bases. Per germline, CDR1 SGHTA and CDR2 FQGTGA. The junction had 3 bases not matched to a gene; V was cut back by 1 base and J by 5 bases. The length of the CDR3 is 14 residues. The CDR3 here is CASSLSGTSHEQYF. In nucleotides, the CDR3 is TGTGCCAGCAGCTTAAGTGGGACTAGCCACGAGCAGTACTTC.

The chain is built from TRBV6-5 and TRBJ1-5, with D possibly matching TRBD1 (6 bases). Germline assignment: CDR1 MNHEY and CDR2 SVGAGI. The V gene lost 11 bases and the J gene lost 5 bases, with 16 bases spanning the gap. The CDR3 contains 13 residues. CDR3 amino acids: CAVNRVLDQPQHF. In DNA form, the CDR3 reads TGTGCCGTAAACAGGGTTTTGGATCAGCCCCAGCATTTT.

The chain carries TRBV9 and TRBJ2-5, with D perhaps matching TRBD1 (6 bases). Trimming cost V 4 bases and J 5 bases, with 18 bases left between them. In germline, CDR1 is SGDLS, CDR2 YYNGEE. CDR3 size: 15 residues. CDR3 loop: CASSPVGAMGETQYF. CDR3 DNA sequence: TGTGCCAGCAGCCCCGTGGGGGCAATGGGGGAGACCCAGTACTTC.

The chain employs TRBV5-1 and TRBJ2-2; D is undetermined. Germline V CDR1 and CDR2: SGHRS, YFSETQ. V was pared by 1 base and J by 7 bases, with 17 bases between. The CDR3 runs to 16 residues. CDR3: CASSLSDTFWGGELFF. DNA for the CDR3: TGCGCCAGCAGCTTGAGTGACACCTTTTGGGGCGGGGAGCTGTTTTTT.

The rearrangement joins TRBV7-2 to TRBJ1-6, with unresolved D. V lost 1 base, J lost 7 bases, and 11 bases lay in between. Germline lookup yields CDR1 SGHTA and CDR2 FQGNSA. CDR3 size: 15 residues. CDR3 residues: CASSLVRAANSPLHF. The CDR3 coding sequence is TGTGCCAGCAGCTTAGTTCGGGCGGCGAATTCACCCCTCCACTTT.

In its sample, this clone was seen a few times. The chain links TRBV19 to TRBJ2-7; TRBD2 matches 9 bases. V trimming: 1 base; J trimming: 6 bases; junction bases outside the gene matches: 13. CDR1 and CDR2 from the germline V gene are LNHDA and SQIVND (reference sequence). The CDR3 consists of 17 residues. In DNA, the CDR3 is TGTGCCAGTAGTATAGTCCCCGGAGGCGGGGGGGTCGGCGAGCAGTACTTC. It is translated as CASSIVPGGGGVGEQYF.

V is TRBV9 and J is TRBJ1-1; 7 positions agree with TRBD1. This CDR3 region has 14 residues. Germline V gene lookup returns CDR1 SGDLS and CDR2 YYNGEE. V was clipped by 3 bases and J by 4 bases; unmatched bases: 6. CDR3 protein: CASSATGVVTEAFF. In DNA, the CDR3 is TGTGCCAGCAGCGCAACAGGGGTTGTCACTGAAGCTTTCTTT. The full variable domain, with the rest looked up from reference TRBV9 and TRBJ1-1, is DSGVTQTPKHLITATGQRVTLRCSPRSGDLSVYWYQQSLDQGLQFLIQYYNGEERAKGNILERFSAQQFPDLHSELNLSSLELGDSALYFCASSATGVVTEAFFGQGTRLTVV.

The chain recombines TRBV6-4 with TRBJ2-7; tentatively, D is TRBD2 (7 bases). The V end was cut by 6 bases, the J end by 5 bases, with 20 bases between. Germline CDR1 is MRHNA and CDR2 is SNTAGT. The CDR3 spans 15 residues. Here the CDR3 DNA reads TGTGCCAGCAGCCGCGAGATGGGGGGGCTCGACGAGCAGTACTTC. The encoded protein is CASSREMGGLDEQYF.

The chain couples TRBV28 to TRBJ1-1; D gene unclear. The CDR3 is 13 amino acids. CDR1 and CDR2 from the germline V gene are MDHEN and SYDVKM. V was clipped by 2 bases and J by 4 bases, with 8 bases between them. CDR3 sequence (DNA): TGTGCCAGCAGTTTAGACCATCTCACTGAAGCTTTCTTT. This encodes CASSLDHLTEAFF.

The gene calls are TRBV18 and TRBJ2-7, with TRBD2 matching 7 bases. The CDR3 consists of 15 residues. Germline loops: CDR1 KGHSH, CDR2 LQKENI. V shed 2 bases, J shed 2 bases, and the junction held 6 bases outside the gene matches. In DNA, the CDR3 is TGTGCCAGCTCACCAGTGCTAGCGGACCCCTACGAGCAGTACTTC. This translates into CASSPVLADPYEQYF.

V usage is TRBV7-6 and J usage is TRBJ2-1; D tentatively fits TRBD1 or TRBD2 (5 bases each). Between the trimmed V and J ends, which lost 5 bases and 5 bases, there was a span of 19 bases. CDR1 SGHVS and CDR2 FNYEAQ come from the germline V gene. The CDR3 covers 16 residues. CDR3 residues: CASSEVLGTTDNEQFF. The CDR3 nucleotides are TGTGCCAGCAGCGAGGTGCTAGGGACGACAGACAATGAGCAGTTCTTC.

The rearrangement uses TRBV6-5 and TRBJ1-1, with 7 bases matching TRBD1. This CDR3 region has 13 residues. V shed 5 bases, J shed 5 bases, and the junction held 5 bases outside the gene matches. CDR1 and CDR2 (germline): MNHEY, SVGAGI. CDR3 DNA: TGTGCCAGCAGTCTACAGACAGGGACTGAAGCTTTCTTT. Translating gives CASSLQTGTEAFF.

This rearrangement joins TRBV3-1 (or the pseudogene TRBV3-2) to TRBJ2-2, with 7 bases that match TRBD1. Per the germline V gene, CDR1 is LGHDT and CDR2 is YNNKEL (reference sequence). J lost 7 bases, V lost 8 bases, and 16 bases had no gene match. The CDR3 contains 16 residues. This CDR3 is CASRSGLRGSFGELFF. CDR3 sequence (DNA): TGTGCCAGCCGGTCTGGTCTCAGGGGGTCTTTCGGGGAGCTGTTTTTT.

This rearrangement joins TRBV27 to TRBJ2-7; TRBD1 is a possible D gene (6 bases). Germline V lookup: CDR1 MNHEY, CDR2 SMNVEV (reference sequence). This CDR3 comprises 11 residues. V lost 10 bases, J lost 7 bases, and 14 bases lay in between. The CDR3 is CATRTVGEQYF. For the CDR3, the DNA is TGTGCCACACGGACAGTCGGGGAGCAGTACTTC.

This sequence joins TRBV18 and TRBJ2-2; D call uncertain. The CDR3 contains 15 residues. Trimming took 5 bases from V and 5 from J, leaving 15 bases between them. Germline V gene sequence: CDR1 KGHSH, CDR2 LQKENI. In DNA, the CDR3 is TGTGCCAGCTCAACACGAACTGGCAGTACCGGGGAGCTGTTTTTT. Protein product: CASSTRTGSTGELFF. The whole variable domain, remainder taken from reference TRBV18 and TRBJ2-2, is NAGVMQNPRHLVRRRGQEARLRCSPMKGHSHVYWYRQLPEEGLKFMVYLQKENIIDESGMPKERFSAEFPKEGPSILRIQQVVRGDSAAYFCASSTRTGSTGELFFGEGSRLTVL.

This clone appeared a few times. The chain carries TRBV12-5 and TRBJ1-1, with D unclear. V was cut by 6 bases and J by 1 base, with 12 bases left in between. This CDR3 comprises 14 residues. Germline V gene sequence: CDR1 LGHNT, CDR2 FRNRAP. The CDR3 spells CASGRSTKNTEAFF. As DNA, the CDR3 is TGTGCTAGTGGCAGGAGTACTAAGAACACTGAAGCTTTCTTT.

This clone was recorded a few times. V gene TRBV6-5 combines with J gene TRBJ2-1; possible D gene TRBD2, 5 bases. CDR1 MNHEY and CDR2 SVGAGI come from the germline V gene. V lost 8 bases and J lost 4, with 12 bases in between. The length of the CDR3 is 13 residues. DNA for the CDR3: TGTGCCAGCCGGAGAGCGGCGTACAATGAGCAGTTCTTC. The encoded protein is CASRRAAYNEQFF.

CDR3 bases: TGTGCCAGCGTACCGGCACCAGGGGGTTATGGCTACACCTTC. Protein sequence: CASVPAPGGYGYTF. The V and J genes are TRBV18 and TRBJ1-2, with 7 bases aligning to TRBD1. CDR3 size: 14 residues. Germline-derived CDR1 and CDR2 are KGHSH and LQKENI. The ends lost 8 bases at V and 5 bases at J; junction bases unmatched: 11.

V gene TRBV2 combines with J gene TRBJ2-5; no firm D call. The CDR3 length is 15 residues. Trimming took 6 bases from V and 1 from J, leaving 15 bases between them. Germline V CDR1 and CDR2: SNHLY, FYNNEI. The CDR3 nucleotides read TGTGCCAGCAGAGGGCAGGCCTTACCCCAAGAGACCCAGTACTTC. Protein: CASRGQALPQETQYF.

This clone was detected only once. This chain connects TRBV5-1 to TRBJ2-1; 10 bases map to TRBD2. The CDR3 consists of 14 residues. J lost 8 bases, V lost 5 bases, and 7 bases had no gene match. In germline, CDR1 is SGHRS, CDR2 YFSETQ. This CDR3 reads CASRSSGRPYEQFF. The CDR3 nucleotides read TGCGCCAGCAGGAGTAGCGGGAGGCCCTATGAGCAGTTCTTC.

CDR3: CASSHYLREANVLTF. Written as DNA, the CDR3 is TGTGCCAGCAGCCACTACCTTCGGGAGGCCAACGTCCTGACTTTC. The chain uses TRBV3-1 (or the pseudogene TRBV3-2) and TRBJ2-6; the D gene is possibly TRBD2 (5 bases). Germline V gene data show CDR1 as LGHDT and CDR2 as YNNKEL (reference sequence). The CDR3 runs 15 residues. V gave up 3 bases and J gave up 6 bases, with 12 bases separating them.